This record covers a single T cell receptor (beta chain). What it recognizes is unknown. The data were obtained in a study of cytomegalovirus exposure and HLA in healthy donors. General study results and limits: Most likely, a cluster of highly shared sequence variants arose as a sequencing artifact. TCR beta V- and J-gene trimming was later associated with a missense DCLRE1C variant. The study assumed roughly uniform donor sequencing depth for presence/absence analyses.

PCR employed 60 Vbeta and 13 Jbeta primers. Sequenced by immunoSEQ multiplex PCR; TCRdb stores in-frame clones only, minus some. The sample has 130,000 to 150,000 clones; 75% to 85% are singletons. The source is a female donor in good health and CMV-seronegative. The specimen sequenced was PBMCs.

For the CDR3, the DNA is TGTGCCAGCAGCGGGGGGGGACACCTACGGGATGAGCAGTTCTTC. It yields the protein CASSGGGHLRDEQFF. This sequence joins TRBV9 and TRBJ2-1; D is possibly TRBD2 (7 bases). From germline, CDR1 is SGDLS and CDR2 YYNGEE. Trimming removed 3 bases at V and 8 bases at J, with 18 bases between. The CDR3 length is 15 residues.